The 29 T cell receptor beta chains given below trace back to one sample, sequenced in a study of T-cell memory formation after mild COVID-19. TCRdb re-called the 5' RACE reads through MiXCR, storing one row per CDR3 protein. The repertoire consists of some 62,000 distinct CDR3 sequences, with 9.3% occurring once and the leading ten covering 1.1%. The sequencing sample was made of PBMCs or a T cell subset sorted from them (not recorded which). These receptors all stem from a man between 18 and 29 years old who had mild COVID-19 (a few samples of this study predate the infection). Cell type and time point are not known.

This clonotype has at least ten counts. The rearrangement links TRBV20-1 to TRBJ2-1; maybe TRBD2 (6 bases). V lost 1 base, J lost 4 bases, and 11 bases lay in between. The CDR3 has 14 residues. The germline V gene encodes CDR1 DFQATT and CDR2 SNEGSKA (reference sequence). This CDR3 is CSARGRGLYNEQFF. In DNA, the CDR3 is TGCAGTGCTAGAGGGCGGGGCCTTTACAATGAGCAGTTCTTC.

This clonotype was seen ten or more times. For the CDR3, the DNA is TGTGCCAGCAGCAAAGGGAACCCGAGGTTAACAGATACGCAGTATTTT. Its translation is CASSKGNPRLTDTQYF. The chain carries TRBV21-1 and TRBJ2-3. TRBV21-1 is a recognized pseudogene. This CDR3 has 16 amino acids.

The CDR3: CASSLLGGEADTQYF. In DNA, the CDR3 is TGTGCCAGCAGTTTATTAGGCGGGGAAGCAGATACGCAGTATTTT. The chain uses TRBV27 and TRBJ2-3; TRBD2 is a possible D gene (6 bases). The germline CDR1 and CDR2 sequences are MNHEY and SMNVEV (reference sequence). The CDR3 extends over 15 amino acids. V was shortened by 1 base and J by 4 bases, with 12 bases between the two germline ends.

This clonotype was detected only a few times. The chain couples TRBV6-5 to TRBJ1-6; possibly TRBD1 for D (5 bases). The CDR3 has 20 residues. CDR1 and CDR2 from the germline V gene are MNHEY and SVGAGI. With 4 bases removed from V and 4 bases from J, the gap between germline ends came to 26 bases. In nucleotides, the CDR3 is TGTGCCAGCAGTTTGGACCCCCCGACAGTTACCGAGCCTTATAATTCACCCCTCCACTTT. Translating it yields CASSLDPPTVTEPYNSPLHF.

This clonotype was seen a few times. V gene TRBV6-5 combines with J gene TRBJ2-5; D might be TRBD2 (6 bases). Per the germline V gene, CDR1 is MNHEY and CDR2 is SVGAGI. The CDR3 loop spans 15 amino acids. The ends were cut back, 0 bases at V and 1 base at J, with 9 bases in the middle. CDR3 loop: CASSYSEGIQETQYF. For the CDR3, the DNA is TGTGCCAGCAGTTACTCGGAGGGGATCCAAGAGACCCAGTACTTC.

A few counts support this clonotype. V and J are TRBV28 and TRBJ2-7; D not certain. The germline V gene has CDR1 MDHEN and CDR2 SYDVKM. This CDR3 comprises 15 residues. Trimming pared 4 bases from V and 0 bases from J, leaving 13 bases between. The CDR3 protein is CASSSPVYSSYEQYV. The CDR3 DNA follows: TGTGCCAGCAGTTCCCCGGTATATAGCTCCTACGAGCAGTACGTC.

The V gene is TRBV7-9, the J gene TRBJ1-1; D uncertain. The V end was cut by 5 bases, the J end by 3 bases, with 10 bases between. The CDR3 is made up of 13 amino acids. Germline assignment: CDR1 SEHNR and CDR2 FQNEAQ (reference sequence). CDR3 DNA: TGTGCCAGCAGCGAAGAGGGCTACACTGAAGCTTTCTTT. Protein: CASSEEGYTEAFF.

This chain joins TRBV7-2 and TRBJ2-5; TRBD2 agrees at 13 bases. Trimming at V came to 4 bases and at J to 5 bases, leaving 10 bases not matched to a gene. Looked up from germline, CDR1 is SGHTA and CDR2 is FQGNSA. This CDR3 contains 17 residues. This CDR3 reads CASSWGGTSGIGETQYF. In DNA, the CDR3 is TGTGCCAGCAGCTGGGGGGGGACTAGCGGGATCGGTGAGACCCAGTACTTC.

The rearrangement uses TRBV5-1 and TRBJ1-1; tentative D call: TRBD1 (6 bases). Germline V gene data show CDR1 as SGHRS and CDR2 as YFSETQ. This CDR3 region has 14 residues. V was cut by 5 bases and J by 4 bases, with 15 bases left in between. DNA for the CDR3: TGCGCCAGCAGTTCCACAGGGCTGGGCACTGAAGCTTTCTTT. As protein: CASSSTGLGTEAFF.

In its sample, this clonotype was seen many times. This rearrangement joins TRBV4-3 to TRBJ1-2, with D hard to call. The CDR3 runs 12 residues. Germline loops: CDR1 LGHNA, CDR2 YSLEER. V lost 4 bases, J lost 8 bases, and 11 bases lay in between. The CDR3 spells CASSRRSGGYTF. CDR3 DNA sequence: TGCGCCAGCAGCCGCCGATCTGGAGGCTACACCTTC.

This clonotype was observed a few times. The genes are TRBV10-2 and TRBJ1-2; 10 bases are shared with TRBD1. J was trimmed by 2 bases and V by 3 bases; bases with no gene match: 3. CDR3 length: 15 amino acids. Germline values: CDR1 WSHSY, CDR2 SAAADI. This CDR3 reads CASSEPGQGNYGYTF. The CDR3 coding sequence is TGCGCCAGCAGTGAACCGGGACAGGGGAACTATGGCTACACCTTC.

As concerns this clonotype: A read error is possible here, since a much larger clone lies one base away. Because it lacks the conserved phenylalanine or tryptophan at the end, this CDR3 is likely a read error. This sequence joins TRBV5-4 and TRBJ2-6, with D hard to call. The V gene lost 4 bases and the J gene lost 4 bases, with 9 bases spanning the gap. The CDR3 length is 14 residues. CDR1 is SGHNT and CDR2 is YYREEE in the germline V gene (reference sequence). CDR3 in DNA: TGTGCCAGCAGCGCCGGTCCCGGGGCCAACGTCCTGACTTAC. Encoded protein: CASSAGPGANVLTY.

The chain recombines TRBV5-1 with TRBJ2-5; TRBD2 agrees at 15 bases. The junction had 8 bases not matched to a gene; V was cut back by 5 bases and J by 0 bases. The germline gives CDR1 SGHRS, CDR2 YFSETQ. The length of the CDR3 is 18 residues. CDR3 protein: CASSHGTSGGPYQETQYF. In nucleotides, the CDR3 is TGCGCCAGCAGTCACGGGACTAGCGGGGGGCCATACCAAGAGACCCAGTACTTC.

The rearrangement uses TRBV20-1 and TRBJ2-5, with D maybe TRBD2 (6 bases). The ends were cut back, 4 bases at V and 3 bases at J, with 15 bases in the middle. This CDR3 region has 14 residues. CDR1 DFQATT and CDR2 SNEGSKA come from the germline V gene (reference sequence). CDR3 protein: CSAIRGTEKETQYF. DNA of the CDR3: TGCAGTGCTATCCGCGGGACCGAAAAAGAGACCCAGTACTTC.

In this sample, this clonotype turned up a few times. The V call is TRBV14, the J call TRBJ2-5, with 12 positions matching TRBD1. Germline V gives CDR1 SGHDN, CDR2 FVKESK. This CDR3 has 16 residues. Trimming at V came to 3 bases and at J to 0 bases, leaving 2 bases not matched to a gene. CDR3 sequence (DNA): TGTGCCAGCAGCCAGGGGACAGGGGGCTACCAAGAGACCCAGTACTTC. Translated, it gives CASSQGTGGYQETQYF. The full variable domain, in which reference TRBV14 and TRBJ2-5 provide the parts outside the CDR3, is EAGVTQFPSHSVIEKGQTVTLRCDPISGHDNLYWYRRVMGKEIKFLLHFVKESKQDESGMPNNRFLAERTGGTYSTLKVQPAELEDSGVYFCASSQGTGGYQETQYFGPGTRLLVL.

This clonotype was detected ten times or more. The chain recombines TRBV7-9 with TRBJ2-7, with no clear D. Germline CDR1 reads SEHNR; CDR2 reads FQNEAQ (reference sequence). The V gene lost 2 bases and the J gene lost 3 bases, with 8 bases spanning the gap. The length of the CDR3 is 13 residues. The CDR3 region has the DNA TGTGCCAGCAGCTTATCACAGAACTACGAGCAGTACGTC. It translates to CASSLSQNYEQYV.

This rearrangement joins TRBV29-1 to TRBJ1-2, with D unclear. The CDR3 is 13 amino acids. Trimming cost V 6 bases and J 4 bases, with 15 bases left between them. In germline, CDR1 is SQVTM, CDR2 ANQGSEA. The CDR3: CSVGGGEGYGYTF. CDR3 bases: TGCAGCGTCGGAGGTGGGGAAGGCTATGGCTACACCTTC.

This clonotype was counted at least ten times. V gene TRBV7-3 combines with J gene TRBJ1-1; D is unclear. Per germline, CDR1 SGHTA and CDR2 FQGTGA. This CDR3 is 13 amino acids long. Trimming cost V 4 bases and J 1 base, with 7 bases left between them. Here the CDR3 DNA reads TGTGCCAGCAGCTACCTCGGGAACACTGAAGCTTTCTTT. Its translation is CASSYLGNTEAFF.

This clonotype was picked up a small number of times. The chain uses TRBV6-5 and TRBJ2-3; the match to TRBD2 covers 13 bases. CDR1 is MNHEY, CDR2 SVGAGI, per germline. V shed 0 bases, J shed 4 bases, and the junction held 16 bases outside the gene matches. CDR3 length equals 21 residues. DNA for the CDR3: TGTGCCAGCAGTTACTCCACCGGACTAGCGGGGGACATTTATGATCCAGATACGCAGTATTTT. Amino acid sequence: CASSYSTGLAGDIYDPDTQYF.

The CDR3 is CASSMTSGGGYEQYV. The CDR3 DNA follows: TGTGCCAGCAGCATGACTAGCGGGGGGGGATACGAGCAGTACGTC. This chain links TRBV5-6 with TRBJ2-7, with 14 nucleotides matching TRBD2. V was clipped by 4 bases and J by 4 bases; unmatched bases: 4. The CDR3 has 15 amino acids. The germline CDR1 and CDR2 sequences are SGHDT and YYEEEE.

The CDR3 loop is CASRIAGGASYEQYF. The DNA of the CDR3 is TGTGCCAGCAGGATCGCGGGGGGCGCCTCCTACGAGCAGTACTTC. The rearrangement links TRBV6-2 or TRBV6-3 to TRBJ2-7; 8 bases fit TRBD2. Germline V gene sequence: CDR1 MNHEY, CDR2 SVGEGT. Unmatched junction bases numbered 7, after V lost 6 bases and J lost 0 bases. This CDR3 region has 15 residues.

This clonotype was seen only a few times. The V gene is TRBV11-2, the J gene TRBJ2-3; the D gene is possibly TRBD2 (7 bases). Trimming took 3 bases from V and 1 from J, leaving 17 bases between them. The germline gives CDR1 SGHAT, CDR2 FQNNGV. This CDR3 is built from 17 residues. This CDR3 reads CASSFPPGGHGTDTQYF. The CDR3 DNA follows: TGTGCCAGCAGCTTCCCCCCGGGGGGCCACGGCACAGATACGCAGTATTTT.

The sample holds a few counts of this clonotype. This sequence joins TRBV4-3 and TRBJ2-3; no reliable D call. CDR1 is LGHNA and CDR2 is YSLEER in the germline V gene. CDR3 length: 13 amino acids. Trimming stripped 3 bases from V and 5 bases from J, with 9 bases between. The CDR3, as DNA: TGCGCCAGCAGCCAGGGTTTCTTAGATACGCAGTATTTT. It codes for CASSQGFLDTQYF.

This clonotype appeared a few times. The rearrangement links TRBV4-3 to TRBJ1-1; D might be TRBD1 (5 bases). Per germline, CDR1 LGHNA and CDR2 YSLEER. V lost 4 bases, J lost 1 base, and 10 bases lay in between. The CDR3 runs 14 residues. CDR3 bases: TGCGCCAGCAGCCCAAGGGGTACGAACACTGAAGCTTTCTTT. This codes for CASSPRGTNTEAFF.

This sequence joins TRBV9 and TRBJ1-2; D gene ambiguous. V was shortened by 3 bases and J by 3 bases, with 15 bases between the two germline ends. This CDR3 contains 15 residues. CDR1 is SGDLS and CDR2 is YYNGEE in the germline V gene. As DNA, the CDR3 is TGTGCCAGCAGCGCTCCGGGCCCAACGGACTATGGCTACACCTTC. It yields the protein CASSAPGPTDYGYTF.

Many counts were recorded for this clonotype. The CDR3 DNA is TGCAGCCCCGCGTCTGGCTCCTACGAGCAGTACTTC. Residues: CSPASGSYEQYF. The rearrangement uses TRBV20-1 and TRBJ2-7; D remains unclear. Germline lookup yields CDR1 DFQATT and CDR2 SNEGSKA (reference sequence). CDR3 size: 12 residues.

This clonotype has at least ten counts. The CDR3 coding sequence is TGTGCCTGGAGTGTAGCCGGGGGGACAGATACGCAGTATTTT. Residues: CAWSVAGGTDTQYF. V and J are TRBV30 and TRBJ2-3; 7 bases are a match to TRBD2. CDR1 is GTSNPN and CDR2 is SVGIG in the germline V gene (reference sequence). Trimming cost V 0 bases and J 3 bases; bases outside gene matches: 3. The CDR3 is made up of 14 amino acids.

The chain joins TRBV2 to TRBJ1-1; 7 bases are a match to TRBD1. This CDR3 region has 14 residues. Germline loops: CDR1 SNHLY, CDR2 FYNNEI. V was pared by 5 bases and J by 0 bases, with 3 bases of the junction left unmatched. CDR3 DNA: TGTGCCAGCAGTTTCGACAGGGTGAACACTGAAGCTTTCTTT. Its protein is CASSFDRVNTEAFF.

This clonotype was counted many times. The chain couples TRBV20-1 to TRBJ1-1; 7 bases map to TRBD1. Germline V gene sequence: CDR1 DFQATT, CDR2 SNEGSKA (reference sequence). There are 12 residues in the CDR3. The trim removed 5 bases at V and 6 bases at J, leaving 6 bases unmatched. CDR3 sequence (DNA): TGCAGTGCTGGGGACAGTTCTTCTGAAGCTTTCTTT. It yields the protein CSAGDSSSEAFF.